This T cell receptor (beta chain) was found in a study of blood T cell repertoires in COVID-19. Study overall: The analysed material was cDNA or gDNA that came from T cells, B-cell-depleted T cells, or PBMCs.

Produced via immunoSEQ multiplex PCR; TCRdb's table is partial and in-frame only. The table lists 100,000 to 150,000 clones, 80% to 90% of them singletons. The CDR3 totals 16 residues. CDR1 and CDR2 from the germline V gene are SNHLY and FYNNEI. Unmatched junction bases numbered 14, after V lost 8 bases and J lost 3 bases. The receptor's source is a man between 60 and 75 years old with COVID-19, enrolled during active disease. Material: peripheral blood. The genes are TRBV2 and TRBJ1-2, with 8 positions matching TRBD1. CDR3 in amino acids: CASGWADRDNDYGYTF. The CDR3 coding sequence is TGTGCCAGCGGCTGGGCGGACAGGGACAACGACTATGGCTACACCTTC.